The rows below give T cell receptor beta chains drawn from one sample of a study of T cell responses to AZD1222 COVID-19 vaccine. Sequencing used immunoSEQ multiplex PCR; TCRdb keeps in-frame clones, though not all of them. The sample has under 150,000 clones; more than 85% are singletons. The sequencing here drew on peripheral blood, taken on day 0 of AZD1222 vaccination. All receptors come from an adult in good health. CDR3s include the opening cysteine and the closing phenylalanine or tryptophan. Fields, in order: D gene, CDR3 length, J gene, V gene, clone size, CDR3 DNA, CDR3 protein. The D gene is left open where the match is weak. Where a row states a size, it is once, few, many or the class of an expanded clone; other rows omit it.

>.|15|TRBJ2-3|TRBV18|.
TGTGCCAGCTCACCACGGGGGGTTGAAACAGATACGCAGTATTTT
CASSPRGVETDTQYF
>.|15|TRBJ1-5|TRBV9|.
TGTGCCAGCAGCCCAGACAGCTATAGCAATCAGCCCCAGCATTTT
CASSPDSYSNQPQHF
>TRBD1|15|TRBJ1-6|TRBV28|.
TGTGCCAGCAGTGACGGACAGGGCCATAATTCACCCCTCCACTTT
CASSDGQGHNSPLHF
>.|13|TRBJ2-2|TRBV5-4|.
TGTGCCAGCAGCTTGGACTCAGCCGGGGAGCTGTTTTTT
CASSLDSAGELFF
>.|14|TRBJ2-7|TRBV7-9|.
TGTGCCAGCAGCTTAGGACAGAGCTCCTACGAGCAGTACTTC
CASSLGQSSYEQYF
>TRBD2|16|TRBJ2-2|TRBV24-1|.
TGTGCCACCAGTGATTTCTCCAGCGGGAGGACCGGGGAGCTGTTTTTT
CATSDFSSGRTGELFF
>.|17|TRBJ2-4|TRBV28|.
TGTGCCAGCAGTTTTTCTGGTTGGGGGGCAACCAAAAACATTCAGTACTTC
CASSFSGWGATKNIQYF
>.|15|TRBJ2-3|TRBV5-4|few
TGTGCCAGCAGCTTGGACTGGACAGACACAGATACGCAGTATTTT
CASSLDWTDTDTQYF
>.|11|TRBJ2-3|TRBV29-1|.
TGCAGCGTCTCGAGAGGGGATACGCAGTATTTT
CSVSRGDTQYF
>.|15|TRBJ1-2|TRBV11-2|.
TGTGCCAGCAGCTTATCCACGGGGGGTTTTTATGGCTACACCTTC
CASSLSTGGFYGYTF
>TRBD2|14|TRBJ2-1|TRBV28|.
TGTGCCAGCAGGGAAGGACTAGCGGTCCGTGAGCAGTTCTTC
CASREGLAVREQFF
>.|16|TRBJ2-2|TRBV9|.
TGTGCCAGCAGCTCCGGCCAGGCGACGAACACCGGGGAGCTGTTTTTT
CASSSGQATNTGELFF